Each of the 8 T cell receptor beta chains below was sequenced from the same sample in a study of T cell responses to AZD1222 COVID-19 vaccine. Profiled with immunoSEQ multiplex PCR; TCRdb holds only in-frame clones, not every one. Among under 200,000 clones listed, about nine tenths were seen once. The specimen was peripheral blood, collected on day 0 of AZD1222 vaccination. The receptors stem from an adult in good health.

This chain uses TRBV30 with TRBJ2-5; D might be TRBD2 (5 bases). This CDR3 region has 13 residues. Germline V gene data show CDR1 as GTSNPN and CDR2 as SVGIG (reference sequence). Trimming pared 5 bases from V and 5 bases from J, leaving 15 bases between. The CDR3 reads CAWAGVRGETQYF. For the CDR3, the DNA is TGTGCCTGGGCTGGCGTCCGAGGGGAGACCCAGTACTTC.

J is TRBJ2-6 and V is TRBV5-1, with a tentative D call TRBD1 (6 bases). Germline-derived CDR1 and CDR2 are SGHRS and YFSETQ. This CDR3 region has 16 residues. V shed 0 bases and J shed 2 bases, with 9 bases lying between them. In DNA form, the CDR3 reads TGCGCCAGCAGCTTGGTTGGGGGCGCTGGGGCCAACGTCCTGACTTTC. Translation gives CASSLVGGAGANVLTF.

Concerning this clone itself: The sample has other DNA sequences that encode this CDR3 too. The chain joins TRBV18 to TRBJ1-1; no definite D call. V lost 3 bases and J lost 1, with 6 bases in between. The CDR3 covers 13 residues. Germline values: CDR1 KGHSH, CDR2 LQKENI. The CDR3 reads CASSPTGNTEAFF. In DNA, the CDR3 is TGTGCCAGCTCACCGACGGGGAACACTGAAGCTTTCTTT. Full variable domain (rest looked up from reference TRBV18 and TRBJ1-1): NAGVMQNPRHLVRRRGQEARLRCSPMKGHSHVYWYRQLPEEGLKFMVYLQKENIIDESGMPKERFSAEFPKEGPSILRIQQVVRGDSAAYFCASSPTGNTEAFFGQGTRLTVV.

The gene calls are TRBV2 and TRBJ2-7; D perhaps matches TRBD2 (6 bases). From germline, CDR1 is SNHLY and CDR2 FYNNEI. This CDR3 is 14 amino acids long. V was pared by 4 bases and J by 1 base, with 11 bases between. The CDR3 loop reads CASSGTSLSYEQYF. CDR3 DNA sequence: TGTGCCAGCAGTGGTACTAGCCTTTCCTACGAGCAGTACTTC.

V and J are TRBV5-8 and TRBJ1-1, with D maybe TRBD1 (5 bases). Germline loops: CDR1 SGHTS, CDR2 YDEGEE. CDR3 length: 15 amino acids. Trimming took 2 bases from V and 6 from J, leaving 17 bases between them. The CDR3: CASSFSSGGSPEAFF. The CDR3 DNA reads TGTGCCAGCAGCTTTTCATCCGGGGGTAGCCCTGAAGCTTTCTTT.

The CDR3 nucleotides read TGCGCCAGCAGCCAATTCGTTGGGGAGACCCAGTACTTC. It is translated as CASSQFVGETQYF. The V gene is TRBV4-1, the J gene TRBJ2-5, with D hard to call. Between the trimmed V and J ends, which lost 2 bases and 5 bases, there was a span of 9 bases. Germline CDR1 MGHRA, CDR2 YSYEKL. CDR3 length: 13 residues.

The CDR3 DNA follows: TGTGCCAGCAGTACCCAGGGGCGTAGAGAGACCCAGTACTTC. Amino acids: CASSTQGRRETQYF. V and J are TRBV6-2 or TRBV6-3 and TRBJ2-5; D perhaps matches TRBD1 (6 bases). This CDR3 region has 14 residues. CDR1 is MNHEY, CDR2 SVGEGT, per germline. With 5 bases removed from V and 4 bases from J, the gap between germline ends came to 14 bases.

This clone was detected only once. This chain connects TRBV7-9 to TRBJ1-6; 9 nucleotides line up with TRBD1. Losses at the gene ends were 5 bases for V and 7 bases for J; bases not matched to a gene: 6. Looked up from germline, CDR1 is SEHNR and CDR2 is FQNEAQ (reference sequence). The length of the CDR3 is 15 residues. CDR3 loop: CASSPWTGVNSPLHF. The CDR3, as DNA: TGTGCCAGCAGCCCGTGGACAGGGGTAAATTCACCCCTCCACTTT.